This TCR beta chain was recorded in a study of siplizumab effects on memory and regulatory T cells. Broader study findings: Alloreactive sequences tracing back to unstimulated CD4+ memory cells were significantly reduced by siplizumab.

Germline lookup yields CDR1 SGHDT and CDR2 YYEEEE. The trim removed 4 bases at V and 0 bases at J, leaving 8 bases unmatched. The CDR3 totals 17 residues. As to this clone: No antigen is known for it.

Profiling relied on immunoSEQ multiplex PCR, and the TCRdb table lists in-frame clones only, not all of them. The sample has approximately 120,000 clones, roughly nine tenths seen once; the top ten hold 0.75%. The source is a human donor in good health. The sample comprised Tregs sorted from blood. The chain has TRBV5-6 and TRBJ2-1, with TRBD1 matching over 9 bases. The CDR3 coding sequence is TGTGCCAGCAGCCAGGACAGGGGAACTACCTCCTACAATGAGCAGTTCTTC. As protein: CASSQDRGTTSYNEQFF.